This T cell receptor beta chain comes out of a study of blood T cell repertoires in COVID-19 (dated by TCRdb to about 2020). Some background on the complete study: Samples covering the acute and convalescent phases of COVID-19 were provided by collaborators in the United States, Italy and Spain. A de-identified subject ID, COVID-19 status, age in years and sex were almost always included in the sample metadata. Subjects who had been exposed to COVID-19, were actively infected with it, or had recovered from it provided the deeply sampled blood TCRbeta repertoires that made up the dataset. Where available, HLA class I and class II types were obtained from metadata supplied by the sample provider rather than from assay-based typing. The material from the prospective study consisted of cDNA or gDNA derived from T cells, B-cell-depleted T cells, or PBMCs. A freely available public database, intended as a resource for researchers studying the immune response to SARS-CoV-2, is where the repertoires were released. The samples were drawn from two sources: the first 160 participants of the ongoing ImmuneRACE study, and 1,000 to 1,500 subjects contributed by 6 global collaborators.

Including cysteine and phenylalanine, the CDR3 has 14 amino acids. This entry keeps only the CDR3 DNA: 42 bases, framed from base 1. The germline V gene gives CDR1 as SNHLY and CDR2 as FYNNEI. After removal of 7 bases from V and 4 bases from J, the junction retains 9 bases not matched to a gene. On this clone: Its cognate antigen has yet to be identified. The record has no base qualities; no much larger clone is one base away.

The collaborating institutions used their own protocols to collect whole blood in K2EDTA tubes. For TCRbeta analysis, collaborators shipped samples as frozen whole blood, isolated PBMCs, or DNA extracted from either of those sample types. TCRbeta CDR3 regions were amplified from genomic DNA by means of the immunoSEQ Assay, a bias-controlled multiplex PCR. The original methods were these. Nucleated cell counts per sample were estimated from amplification of reference gene primers within the assay. Sequence reads were collapsed and filtered to measure the absolute abundance of every unique TCRbeta CDR3 rearrangement. For each sample, productive Simpson clonality was calculated as the square root of Simpson's diversity index across productive rearrangements. TCRdb mirrors the immuneACCESS table, restricted to in-frame sequences. Some clones are absent from its copies; in checked studies, under half trace to an unresolved V gene, and the reason for the others is unknown. V and J calls and clone size are as listed in that table; D and trimming were resolved from the DNA. The sample includes fewer than 85,000 clones, with over 65% observed a single time. The ten largest make up about 40% of the sample.

What the study reported, not specific to this receptor: How much clinical and demographic metadata was included differed by source and by participant, and the metadata was provided uncurated.

Sequencing was performed on peripheral blood. This chain joins TRBV2 to TRBJ1-1; TRBD1 aligns with 7 central bases. The origin of this receptor is a woman in her seventies with acute or convalescent COVID-19. The CDR3 protein: CASIRGLGSTEAFF. In nucleotide form, the sequence is TGTGCCAGCATTAGGGGGCTCGGTAGCACTGAAGCTTTCTTT.